One and the same sample provided the 21 T cell receptor beta chains below, sequenced in a study of blood T cell repertoires in COVID-19. The data were produced by immunoSEQ multiplex PCR, yet TCRdb's version contains in-frame clones alone and is incomplete. Of approximately 210,000 clones in the sample, roughly 80% were seen once. The sample was peripheral blood. Receptor source: a man aged 25 to 40 with active or convalescent COVID-19.

V is TRBV5-4 and J is TRBJ2-7; 9 nucleotides match TRBD2. CDR1 and CDR2 (germline): SGHNT, YYREEE (reference sequence). With 4 bases clipped from V and 5 bases from J, the junction kept 10 bases outside the gene matches. There are 15 residues in the CDR3. In DNA, the CDR3 is TGTGCCAGCAGCCTTATTAGCGGGAGCGGGAACGAGCAGTACTTC. Translated, it gives CASSLISGSGNEQYF.

This clone was counted between two and nine times. This chain connects TRBV7-2 to TRBJ2-7; 7 bases align to TRBD2. The CDR3 sequence is 12 residues long. J gave up 6 bases and V 6 bases, and 5 bases lay outside the gene matches. Germline CDR1 SGHTA, CDR2 FQGNSA. CDR3 nucleotide sequence: TGTGCCAGCAGACCGGGGGAGGGCGAGCAGTACTTC. It specifies CASRPGEGEQYF.

The rearrangement uses TRBV3-1 (or the pseudogene TRBV3-2) and TRBJ2-1; 7 bases fit TRBD2. The length of the CDR3 is 16 residues. Looked up from germline, CDR1 is LGHDT and CDR2 is YNNKEL (reference sequence). V lost 0 bases and J lost 8; bases outside the gene matches: 10. CDR3 coding DNA: TGTGCCAGCAGCCAAGATCTTGGAGCGGGGCAGGATGAGCAGTTCTTC. It specifies CASSQDLGAGQDEQFF.

The chain combines TRBV5-4 with TRBJ2-1, with D tentatively TRBD2 (6 bases). The CDR3 has 18 amino acids. CDR1 and CDR2 (germline): SGHNT, YYREEE (reference sequence). Deletions cut 0 bases from V and 2 bases from J, with 18 bases between. CDR3 amino acids: CASSLGGRGTNTYNEQFF. The CDR3, as DNA: TGTGCCAGCAGCTTGGGGGGTCGGGGGACCAACACCTACAATGAGCAGTTCTTC.

The chain uses TRBV15 and TRBJ1-5; TRBD1 agrees at 7 bases. The CDR3 runs to 16 residues. With V trimmed by 6 bases and J by 5 bases, 13 bases remained unmatched. The V gene's germline CDR1 is LNHNV and CDR2 YYDKDF (reference sequence). The CDR3 loop reads CATSTRGVSWDQPQHF. CDR3 bases: TGTGCCACCAGTACCAGGGGGGTCAGTTGGGATCAGCCCCAGCATTTT.

The chain has TRBV7-2 and TRBJ2-2, with TRBD2 matching over 13 bases. Germline V lookup: CDR1 SGHTA, CDR2 FQGNSA. V trimming: 3 bases; J trimming: 5 bases; junction bases outside the gene matches: 3. The CDR3 runs 16 residues. DNA for the CDR3: TGTGCCAGCAGCTTTGCGACTAGCGGGAGGACCGGGGAGCTGTTTTTT. The encoded protein is CASSFATSGRTGELFF.

This rearrangement joins TRBV4-1 to TRBJ1-3; 9 nucleotides line up with TRBD1. V trimming: 5 bases; J trimming: 2 bases; junction bases outside the gene matches: 4. The CDR3 consists of 15 residues. Germline loops: CDR1 MGHRA, CDR2 YSYEKL. The chain's CDR3 is CASSSRTGAGNTIYF. The CDR3 DNA reads as TGCGCCAGCAGCTCACGGACAGGGGCTGGAAACACCATATATTTT.

The CDR3 DNA reads TGTGCCAGCAGCAGTAGCGAGACCTACGAGCAGTACTTC. Protein: CASSSSETYEQYF. The rearrangement links TRBV7-2 to TRBJ2-7; tentatively, D is TRBD2 (5 bases). CDR1 is SGHTA and CDR2 is FQGNSA in the germline V gene. The CDR3 sequence is 13 residues long. V shed 5 bases and J shed 2 bases, with 10 bases lying between them.

This clone was counted a single time. The rearrangement links TRBV6-5 to TRBJ2-3, with 8 bases matching TRBD2. This CDR3 region has 14 residues. Looked up from germline, CDR1 is MNHEY and CDR2 is SVGAGI. V trimming: 6 bases; J trimming: 4 bases; junction bases outside the gene matches: 6. In DNA form, the CDR3 reads TGTGCCAGCAGCACCGGGACTAGATCAGATACGCAGTATTTT. Residues: CASSTGTRSDTQYF.

This clone occurred a few times. The chain employs TRBV19 and TRBJ2-7, with a tentative D call TRBD2 (6 bases). Trimming cost V 3 bases and J 3 bases, with 9 bases left between them. The CDR3 is made up of 13 amino acids. The germline V gene encodes CDR1 LNHDA and CDR2 SQIVND (reference sequence). CDR3 amino acids: CASSMGLDYEQYF. The CDR3 nucleotides are TGTGCCAGTAGTATGGGACTGGACTACGAGCAGTACTTC.

This clone was recorded only once. This sample also contains other DNA sequences that code for the same CDR3. The chain links TRBV2 to TRBJ1-2; D remains ambiguous. V was cut by 4 bases and J by 2 bases, with 5 bases left in between. This CDR3 is built from 12 residues. Germline V CDR1 and CDR2: SNHLY, FYNNEI. The DNA for the CDR3 is TGTGCCAGCAGTGGTCAGAACTATGGCTACACCTTC. As protein: CASSGQNYGYTF.

The rearrangement joins TRBV18 to TRBJ2-7; 10 bases line up with TRBD1. Germline V gene sequence: CDR1 KGHSH, CDR2 LQKENI. CDR3 length: 13 residues. J was trimmed by 6 bases and V by 3 bases; bases with no gene match: 2. The CDR3 DNA sequence: TGTGCCAGCTCACCGGACAGGGGGAGCGAGCAGTACTTC. Its translation is CASSPDRGSEQYF.

The chain is built from TRBV6-6 and TRBJ1-5, with 9 bases matching TRBD1. The CDR3 length is 16 residues. Trimming took 4 bases from V and 6 from J; bases not matched to a gene: 10. CDR1 and CDR2 (germline): MNHNY, SVGAGI (reference sequence). This CDR3 reads CASSSAGTGRPQPQHF. As DNA, the CDR3 is TGTGCCAGCAGTTCCGCCGGGACAGGGCGTCCTCAGCCCCAGCATTTT.

V usage is TRBV29-1 and J usage is TRBJ1-2; D might be TRBD1 (5 bases). V lost 3 bases and J 3 bases, leaving 11 bases between the germline ends. The CDR3 sequence is 13 residues long. Germline V gene data show CDR1 as SQVTM and CDR2 as ANQGSEA. The CDR3 is CSVERRAYYGYTF. CDR3 nucleotides: TGCAGCGTTGAGCGCAGGGCTTACTATGGCTACACCTTC. Full variable domain (outside the CDR3, taken from reference TRBV29-1 and TRBJ1-2): SAVISQKPSRDICQRGTSLTIQCQVDSQVTMMFWYRQQPGQSLTLIATANQGSEATYESGFVIDKFPISRPNLTFSTLTVSNMSPEDSSIYLCSVERRAYYGYTFGSGTRLTVV.

J is TRBJ2-5 and V is TRBV11-2; D is perhaps TRBD2 (5 bases). Germline CDR1 is SGHAT and CDR2 is FQNNGV. The length of the CDR3 is 14 residues. Trimming stripped 3 bases from V and 6 bases from J, with 14 bases between. The CDR3 DNA follows: TGTGCCAGCAGCTTGTTTACTAGTATGCAGACCCAGTACTTC. It specifies CASSLFTSMQTQYF.

The chain links TRBV5-1 to TRBJ2-3, with D maybe TRBD1 (6 bases). V lost 3 bases and J lost 4, with 12 bases in between. The CDR3 extends over 14 amino acids. CDR1 is SGHRS, CDR2 YFSETQ, per germline. CDR3 DNA sequence: TGCGCCAGCAGCTCTAACCCAGGGGCAGATACGCAGTATTTT. This encodes CASSSNPGADTQYF.

The chain uses TRBV28 and TRBJ1-2, with 10 bases fitting TRBD1. The CDR3 covers 17 residues. In germline, CDR1 is MDHEN, CDR2 SYDVKM. J gave up 8 bases and V 3 bases, and 15 bases lay outside the gene matches. In DNA, the CDR3 is TGTGCCAGCAGTTTTCCCGCCCGACAGGGGGCGAGAGGAGGCTACACCTTC. Residues: CASSFPARQGARGGYTF.

V gene TRBV7-6 combines with J gene TRBJ1-1, with D maybe TRBD1 (5 bases). This CDR3 region has 14 residues. Trimming removed 5 bases from V and 0 bases from J, with 10 bases in between. The germline V gene encodes CDR1 SGHVS and CDR2 FNYEAQ. The CDR3 region is CASSAGTLNTEAFF. As DNA, the CDR3 is TGTGCCAGCAGCGCTGGGACTCTGAACACTGAAGCTTTCTTT.

This clone occurred once. The V gene is TRBV5-1, the J gene TRBJ2-2, with D hard to call. The CDR3 contains 15 residues. Germline lookup yields CDR1 SGHRS and CDR2 YFSETQ. Between the trimmed V and J ends, which lost 1 base and 0 bases, there was a span of 7 bases. Here the CDR3 reads CASSLTLANTGELFF. The CDR3 DNA reads TGCGCCAGCAGCTTGACGCTAGCGAACACCGGGGAGCTGTTTTTT.

The V gene is TRBV27, the J gene TRBJ2-7, with 9 nucleotides matching TRBD1. V shed 6 bases, J shed 6 bases, and the junction held 12 bases outside the gene matches. CDR1 MNHEY and CDR2 SMNVEV come from the germline V gene (reference sequence). CDR3 size: 15 residues. Here the CDR3 DNA reads TGTGCCAGCAGCCCCCTGGGGGACAGGGATCTCGAGCAGTACTTC. Its translation is CASSPLGDRDLEQYF.

The chain is built from TRBV28 and TRBJ2-2; 7 bases are a match to TRBD1. The germline gives CDR1 MDHEN, CDR2 SYDVKM. J was trimmed by 6 bases and V by 5 bases; bases with no gene match: 12. The CDR3 contains 16 residues. The CDR3 sequence is CASSPGSYTGAGELFF. CDR3 bases: TGTGCCAGCAGTCCAGGTTCTTATACAGGGGCCGGGGAGCTGTTTTTT.